This T cell receptor (beta chain) was recovered during a study of early T cells in non-severe SARS-CoV-2 infection. This clonotype showed up just a few times. MiXCR was run by TCRdb on the 5' RACE reads, yielding one entry per CDR3 protein. The data hold about 66,000 distinct CDR3 sequences, with approximately 8.3% observed a single time. Germline V lookup: CDR1 MNHNY, CDR2 SVGAGI (reference sequence). The CDR3 contains 17 residues. The V end lost 2 bases, the J end lost 5 bases, and 19 bases lay between the germline ends. V gene TRBV6-6 combines with J gene TRBJ2-1; D not certain. The receptor was isolated from an adult who was a healthcare worker with PCR-confirmed SARS-CoV-2 infection or an uninfected control (not recorded which). The specimen was whole blood. In nucleotides, the CDR3 is TGTGCCAGCAGTTACCCCCCATCCGACCTAGTGAACAATGAGCAGTTCTTC. This encodes CASSYPPSDLVNNEQFF.